This entry concerns a single TCR beta chain. This specimen belongs to a study of shared clonotypes between healthy human individuals. Sequencing was performed with immunoSEQ multiplex PCR; in TCRdb, only in-frame clones are kept and a portion is missing. This table holds millions of clones, roughly 96% found once. The sequence derives from a man younger than 35 in good health. Sequenced input: naive CD4+ T cells sorted from blood. As to subset: CD45RA+ positively selected.

The CDR3 spells CASTPAGTSPSKTQYF. The DNA for the CDR3 is TGTGCCAGCACCCCGGCCGGGACTAGCCCGTCGAAGACCCAGTACTTC. The J gene is TRBJ2-5, the V gene TRBV19, with 9 bases fitting TRBD2. After removal of 9 bases from V and 6 bases from J, the junction contained 17 bases not matched to a gene. Per germline, CDR1 LNHDA and CDR2 SQIVND (reference sequence). The CDR3 spans 16 residues.